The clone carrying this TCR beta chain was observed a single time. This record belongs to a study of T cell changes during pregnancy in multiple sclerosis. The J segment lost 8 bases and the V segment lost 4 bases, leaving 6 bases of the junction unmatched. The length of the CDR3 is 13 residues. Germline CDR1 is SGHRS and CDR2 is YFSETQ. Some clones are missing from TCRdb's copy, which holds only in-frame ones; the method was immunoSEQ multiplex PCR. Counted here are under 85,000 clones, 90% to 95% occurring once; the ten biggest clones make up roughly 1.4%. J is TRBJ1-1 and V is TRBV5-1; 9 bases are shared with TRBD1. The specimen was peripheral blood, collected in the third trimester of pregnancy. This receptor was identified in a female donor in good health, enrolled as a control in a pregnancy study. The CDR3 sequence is CASSLQGAGEAFF. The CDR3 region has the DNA TGCGCCAGCAGCCTACAGGGGGCTGGAGAAGCTTTCTTT. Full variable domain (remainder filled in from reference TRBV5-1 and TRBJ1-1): KAGVTQTPRYLIKTRGQQVTLSCSPISGHRSVSWYQQTPGQGLQFLFEYFSETQRNKGNFPGRFSGRQFSNSRSEMNVSTLELGDSALYLCASSLQGAGEAFFGQGTRLTVV.